The 24 T cell receptor beta chains below were found in one sample sequenced in a study of cytomegalovirus exposure and HLA in healthy donors. The table came from immunoSEQ multiplex PCR; TCRdb's copy has only in-frame clones and leaves some out. The data hold more than 250,000 clones, with roughly 85% observed a single time. The sample was PBMCs. The source of these receptors is a woman aged 18-35 years in good health and CMV-seronegative.

The chain carries TRBV18 and TRBJ2-7; a weak D match, TRBD1 (6 bases). CDR1 KGHSH and CDR2 LQKENI come from the germline V gene. V lost 2 bases and J lost 5, with 13 bases in between. The CDR3 consists of 14 residues. The DNA of the CDR3 is TGTGCCAGCTCACCAAACAGGGATTCCAACGAGCAGTACTTC. It codes for CASSPNRDSNEQYF.

The chain has TRBV25-1 and TRBJ2-2, with 8 bases that match TRBD2. The CDR3 contains 14 residues. With V trimmed by 10 bases and J by 1 base, 5 bases remained unmatched. Germline V gene sequence: CDR1 MGHDK, CDR2 SYGVNS. Written as DNA, the CDR3 is TGTGCCACTTATAGCGGGAAGAACACCGGGGAGCTGTTTTTT. This encodes CATYSGKNTGELFF.

The chain employs TRBV5-6 and TRBJ2-3; TRBD2 might be the D (6 bases). In germline, CDR1 is SGHDT, CDR2 YYEEEE. Trimming stripped 0 bases from V and 0 bases from J, with 14 bases between. The CDR3 runs to 17 residues. The CDR3 sequence is CASSLAWLAASTDTQYF. In nucleotides, the CDR3 is TGTGCCAGCAGCTTGGCTTGGTTAGCGGCTAGCACAGATACGCAGTATTTT.

This clone is a singleton in its sample. This chain joins TRBV27 and TRBJ2-7; weak D call: TRBD1 (9 bases). The V end lost 4 bases, the J end lost 5 bases, and 21 bases lay between the germline ends. The CDR3 covers 16 residues. The germline gives CDR1 MNHEY, CDR2 SMNVEV (reference sequence). Here the CDR3 DNA reads TGTGCCAGCAGTTACCGGGGGGGACAGGGCATCAACGAGCAGTACTTC. It translates to CASSYRGGQGINEQYF.

This clone showed up just once. This chain uses TRBV7-8 with TRBJ1-2; 12 bases map to TRBD1. Germline CDR1 SGHVS, CDR2 FQNEAQ. J gave up 8 bases and V 5 bases, and 15 bases lay outside the gene matches. CDR3 length: 17 residues. The DNA of the CDR3 is TGTGCCAGCAGCCCCAGTCCCGGGACAGGGGGCGATGGGGGCTACACCTTC. It encodes CASSPSPGTGGDGGYTF.

This chain links TRBV7-9 with TRBJ2-7; D gene ambiguous. Germline V lookup: CDR1 SEHNR, CDR2 FQNEAQ (reference sequence). This CDR3 contains 14 residues. The germline V and J ends were trimmed by 3 bases and 2 bases, with 11 bases remaining between them. In DNA form, the CDR3 reads TGTGCCAGCAGCTTCCGGGTGTACCCCTACGAGCAGTACTTC. Its protein is CASSFRVYPYEQYF.

The chain combines TRBV7-2 with TRBJ2-1; possibly TRBD1 for D (6 bases). Germline-derived CDR1 and CDR2 are SGHTA and FQGNSA. The ends were cut back, 1 base at V and 7 bases at J, with 17 bases in the middle. The length of the CDR3 is 16 residues. CDR3 nucleotide sequence: TGTGCCAGCAGCTTAGGATCCTCAGGGGTTCGGAATGAGCAGTTCTTC. It encodes CASSLGSSGVRNEQFF.

The CDR3 DNA reads as TGCAGTGTCAATAGCGGCAATGAGCAGTTCTTC. Its protein is CSVNSGNEQFF. The V gene is TRBV20-1, the J gene TRBJ2-1, with D maybe TRBD2 (6 bases). Trimming cost V 7 bases and J 6 bases, with 10 bases left between them. The CDR3 has 11 residues. Germline V CDR1 and CDR2: DFQATT, SNEGSKA (reference sequence).

The chain joins TRBV27 to TRBJ2-7, with 7 nucleotides matching TRBD1. The germline gives CDR1 MNHEY, CDR2 SMNVEV (reference sequence). The CDR3 spans 15 residues. Trimming at V came to 5 bases and at J to 6 bases, leaving 13 bases not matched to a gene. The CDR3 is CASSTFDRVGAEQYF. CDR3 sequence (DNA): TGTGCCAGCAGTACCTTTGACAGGGTAGGGGCCGAGCAGTACTTC.

The J gene is TRBJ2-5, the V gene TRBV2, with a possible D match to TRBD2 (5 bases). CDR3 length equals 14 residues. Per germline, CDR1 SNHLY and CDR2 FYNNEI. The ends were cut back, 6 bases at V and 1 base at J, with 12 bases in the middle. The CDR3 DNA reads TGTGCCAGCAGCCGGGAAGCAAGCCAAGAGACCCAGTACTTC. As protein: CASSREASQETQYF.

V gene TRBV9 combines with J gene TRBJ2-1, with 14 bases matching TRBD2. Germline-derived CDR1 and CDR2 are SGDLS and YYNGEE. CDR3 length: 14 amino acids. Trimming removed 3 bases from V and 10 bases from J; junction bases left unmatched: 3. CDR3 nucleotide sequence: TGTGCCAGCAGCGGGGGACTAGCGGGAGAGGAGCAGTTCTTC. Residues: CASSGGLAGEEQFF.

J is TRBJ2-7 and V is TRBV7-6, with D unresolved. The CDR3 spans 14 residues. Germline V lookup: CDR1 SGHVS, CDR2 FNYEAQ. V was trimmed by 5 bases and J by 4 bases, leaving 15 bases between them. The CDR3 sequence is CASSPKLVTYEQYF. The CDR3 nucleotides read TGTGCCAGCAGCCCGAAGTTAGTAACGTACGAGCAGTACTTC. Full variable domain (missing parts from reference TRBV7-6 and TRBJ2-7): GAGVSQSPRYKVTKRGQDVALRCDPISGHVSLYWYRQALGQGPEFLTYFNYEAQQDKSGLPNDRFSAERPEGSISTLTIQRTEQRDSAMYRCASSPKLVTYEQYFGPGTRLTVT.

Notes on this clone: Other DNA sequences in this sample translate to the same CDR3. The rearrangement links TRBV6-5 to TRBJ2-1; 8 nucleotides match TRBD2. The germline V gene encodes CDR1 MNHEY and CDR2 SVGAGI. The CDR3 extends over 15 amino acids. The trim removed 6 bases at V and 0 bases at J, leaving 4 bases unmatched. CDR3 coding DNA: TGTGCCAGCAGCCCCAGCGGGAGCTCCTACAATGAGCAGTTCTTC. This encodes CASSPSGSSYNEQFF.

The genes are TRBV2 and TRBJ2-7, with TRBD1 matching over 9 bases. The CDR3 runs 14 residues. From germline, CDR1 is SNHLY and CDR2 FYNNEI. The V segment lost 3 bases and the J segment 1 base; nucleotides outside the gene matches: 1. CDR3 DNA sequence: TGTGCCAGCAGTGACGGGACAGGGTCCTACGAGCAGTACTTC. Translating it yields CASSDGTGSYEQYF.

As for this clone: Other DNA sequences in the same sample also yield this CDR3. This sequence joins TRBV9 and TRBJ2-7; no definite D call. Trimming stripped 0 bases from V and 1 base from J, with 5 bases between. From germline, CDR1 is SGDLS and CDR2 YYNGEE. The CDR3 is 13 amino acids. CDR3 amino acids: CASSVDGSYEQYF. CDR3 nucleotide sequence: TGTGCCAGCAGCGTAGACGGTTCCTACGAGCAGTACTTC. The whole variable domain, filled in from reference TRBV9 and TRBJ2-7, reads DSGVTQTPKHLITATGQRVTLRCSPRSGDLSVYWYQQSLDQGLQFLIQYYNGEERAKGNILERFSAQQFPDLHSELNLSSLELGDSALYFCASSVDGSYEQYFGPGTRLTVT.

V and J are TRBV10-3 and TRBJ2-2; the D gene is possibly TRBD1 (5 bases). Germline lookup yields CDR1 ENHRY and CDR2 SYGVKD. Trimming took 4 bases from V and 6 from J, leaving 9 bases between them. The CDR3 covers 13 residues. The CDR3 bases are TGTGCCATCAGTGGACAGTCACCCGGGGAGCTGTTTTTT. It codes for CAISGQSPGELFF.

This rearrangement joins TRBV11-2 to TRBJ2-1; 11 nucleotides align to TRBD2. V gave up 5 bases and J gave up 3 bases; unmatched junction bases: 3. Germline V gene data show CDR1 as SGHAT and CDR2 as FQNNGV. The CDR3 runs to 15 residues. As DNA, the CDR3 is TGTGCCAGCAGCCGACTAGCGGGGAACTACAATGAGCAGTTCTTC. Protein product: CASSRLAGNYNEQFF.

The chain joins TRBV5-4 to TRBJ2-3; 9 bases are a match to TRBD2. The germline V gene encodes CDR1 SGHNT and CDR2 YYREEE (reference sequence). Trimming at V came to 3 bases and at J to 0 bases, leaving 2 bases not matched to a gene. The CDR3 is 15 residues long. The CDR3 region has the DNA TGTGCCAGCAGCTCGACTAGCGGAAGCACAGATACGCAGTATTTT. This codes for CASSSTSGSTDTQYF.

This chain links TRBV27 with TRBJ2-2, with D possibly matching TRBD2 (5 bases). The V gene lost 5 bases and the J gene lost 3 bases, with 10 bases spanning the gap. Per germline, CDR1 MNHEY and CDR2 SMNVEV (reference sequence). There are 14 residues in the CDR3. This chain's CDR3 is CASSLPGYTGELFF. The CDR3 bases are TGTGCCAGCAGTCTCCCGGGGTACACCGGGGAGCTGTTTTTT.

This clone showed up just once. V is TRBV5-6 and J is TRBJ2-1; possibly TRBD1 for D (6 bases). The CDR3 has 13 amino acids. V was clipped by 3 bases and J by 7 bases, with 11 bases between them. Germline CDR1 SGHDT, CDR2 YYEEEE. CDR3 sequence (DNA): TGTGCCAGCAGCTATCCCCAGGGGAATGAGCAGTTCTTC. Encoded protein: CASSYPQGNEQFF.

The V call is TRBV4-2, the J call TRBJ2-2, with 9 bases fitting TRBD1. V was clipped by 1 base and J by 6 bases; unmatched bases: 6. CDR1 and CDR2 (germline): LGHNA, YNFKEQ. The CDR3 is made up of 16 amino acids. This CDR3 is CASSQVFGQGPGELFF. DNA of the CDR3: TGTGCCAGCAGCCAAGTCTTTGGACAGGGGCCCGGGGAGCTGTTTTTT.

The genes are TRBV18 and TRBJ2-1, with TRBD2 matching over 12 bases. CDR3 length: 15 residues. V lost 5 bases to trimming and J lost 5 bases; unmatched junction nucleotides: 4. Germline CDR1 is KGHSH and CDR2 is LQKENI. CDR3 amino acids: CASSIRTSGDNEQFF. The CDR3 region has the DNA TGTGCCAGCTCAATTAGGACTAGCGGGGACAATGAGCAGTTCTTC.

J is TRBJ2-7 and V is TRBV5-6, with TRBD2 as a possible D gene (6 bases). From germline, CDR1 is SGHDT and CDR2 YYEEEE. Trimming shortened V by 3 bases and J by 0 bases, and 13 bases separated the two germline ends. This CDR3 is built from 15 residues. The CDR3 DNA is TGTGCCAGCAGCTGGGGACTGTCTAGCTCCTACGAGCAGTACTTC. This translates into CASSWGLSSSYEQYF.

The chain is built from TRBV20-1 and TRBJ1-2; the D is unclear. Germline V CDR1 and CDR2: DFQATT, SNEGSKA (reference sequence). Trimming stripped 7 bases from V and 1 base from J, with 7 bases between. This CDR3 is built from 11 residues. DNA of the CDR3: TGCAGTGGAGGAAATAACTATGGCTACACCTTC. It is translated as CSGGNNYGYTF.